The 13 T cell receptor beta chains below all came from one sample that was sequenced in a study of OX40 agonist ivuxolimab in advanced cancers. Produced via immunoSEQ multiplex PCR; TCRdb's table is partial and in-frame only. The sample contains 35,000 to 50,000 clones, 85% to 90% of which appear only once. The material was CD4+ or CD8+ T cells sorted from blood, obtained in a trial of the OX40 agonist ivuxolimab. The receptors come from an adult with an advanced solid tumor such as melanoma, head and neck, liver or kidney cancer.

CDR3 sequence: CASSQGEIGGGETQYF. CDR3 DNA sequence: TGCGCCAGCAGCCAAGGGGAGATTGGGGGAGGAGAGACCCAGTACTTC. The chain is built from TRBV4-1 and TRBJ2-5; a possible D gene is TRBD2 (6 bases). The germline gives CDR1 MGHRA, CDR2 YSYEKL. The V end lost 1 base, the J end lost 4 bases, and 16 bases lay between the germline ends. CDR3 length equals 16 residues.

The V and J genes are TRBV19 and TRBJ2-5; D might be TRBD1 (8 bases). CDR3 length: 14 residues. Germline-derived CDR1 and CDR2 are LNHDA and SQIVND (reference sequence). V lost 5 bases and J lost 4, with 14 bases in between. The chain's CDR3 is CASSPNRGGETQYF. Written as DNA, the CDR3 is TGTGCCAGTAGTCCAAACAGGGGGGGAGAGACCCAGTACTTC.

The chain recombines TRBV19 with TRBJ2-1; D perhaps matches TRBD2 (6 bases). CDR1 and CDR2 (germline): LNHDA, SQIVND (reference sequence). V was clipped by 5 bases and J by 0 bases, with 11 bases between them. The CDR3 runs 15 residues. CDR3 region: CASSDLATSYNEQFF. DNA of the CDR3: TGTGCCAGTAGTGATCTAGCGACCTCCTACAATGAGCAGTTCTTC. The full variable domain, completed using reference TRBV19 and TRBJ2-1, is DGGITQSPKYLFRKEGQNVTLSCEQNLNHDAMYWYRQDPGQGLRLIYYSQIVNDFQKGDIAEGYSVSREKKESFPLTVTSAQKNPTAFYLCASSDLATSYNEQFFGPGTRLTVL.

The chain joins TRBV19 to TRBJ2-1; D remains unclear. This CDR3 comprises 15 residues. Germline CDR1 reads LNHDA; CDR2 reads SQIVND (reference sequence). Deletions cut 5 bases from V and 4 bases from J, with 15 bases between. CDR3 bases: TGTGCCAGTAGTCCTGCGGCCCTCCCATACAATGAGCAGTTCTTC. Amino acid sequence: CASSPAALPYNEQFF.

This chain links TRBV16 with TRBJ1-3, with D maybe TRBD1 (5 bases). The V end lost 2 bases, the J end lost 2 bases, and 10 bases lay between the germline ends. Germline V lookup: CDR1 KGHSY, CDR2 FQNENV. This CDR3 is 15 amino acids long. The CDR3 DNA sequence: TGTGCCAGCAGCCAACGCGGGGGGGCTGGAAACACCATATATTTT. Its translation is CASSQRGGAGNTIYF.

A few counts support this clone. V is TRBV7-9 and J is TRBJ1-1, with D perhaps matching TRBD1 (5 bases). The CDR3 spans 15 residues. The V gene's germline CDR1 is SEHNR and CDR2 FQNEAQ (reference sequence). V lost 4 bases and J lost 6, with 18 bases in between. The CDR3 coding sequence is TGTGCCAGCAGCTCAGTAACCGAACTGGGACCTGAAGCTTTCTTT. Protein product: CASSSVTELGPEAFF. Using reference TRBV7-9 and TRBJ1-1 for the parts outside the CDR3, the full variable domain is DTGVSQNPRHKITKRGQNVTFRCDPISEHNRLYWYRQTLGQGPEFLTYFQNEAQLEKSRLLSDRFSAERPKGSFSTLEIQRTEQGDSAMYLCASSSVTELGPEAFFGQGTRLTVV.

The rearrangement uses TRBV2 and TRBJ1-2, with D perhaps TRBD1 (6 bases). V dropped 6 bases and J dropped 6 bases, with 11 bases sitting between them. Germline CDR1 reads SNHLY; CDR2 reads FYNNEI. CDR3 length: 12 amino acids. DNA for the CDR3: TGTGCCAGCAGCGCCAGACAGGATGGCTACACCTTC. Amino acid sequence: CASSARQDGYTF.

The genes are TRBV2 and TRBJ2-1; D ambiguous. The length of the CDR3 is 15 residues. In germline, CDR1 is SNHLY, CDR2 FYNNEI. Trimming removed 8 bases at V and 0 bases at J, with 14 bases between. CDR3 amino acids: CASRRELSSYNEQFF. The CDR3 DNA sequence: TGTGCCAGCCGGCGTGAACTGAGCTCCTACAATGAGCAGTTCTTC.

This clone has only one observation. The chain employs TRBV10-3 and TRBJ1-1; D perhaps matches TRBD1 (5 bases). V lost 0 bases and J 2 bases, leaving 10 bases between the germline ends. Per the germline V gene, CDR1 is ENHRY and CDR2 is SYGVKD. This CDR3 comprises 15 residues. DNA of the CDR3: TGTGCCATCAGTGAGTCGGGGCAGCAAAACACTGAAGCTTTCTTT. This codes for CAISESGQQNTEAFF.

The chain couples TRBV18 to TRBJ1-2, with no clear D. Germline CDR1 KGHSH, CDR2 LQKENI. V was trimmed by 3 bases and J by 1 base, leaving 9 bases between them. The CDR3 extends over 14 amino acids. The CDR3 is CASSPQERNYGYTF. As DNA, the CDR3 is TGTGCCAGCTCACCCCAGGAACGTAACTATGGCTACACCTTC.

The chain joins TRBV30 to TRBJ2-3; 8 bases agree with TRBD1. The V and J ends lost 5 bases and 3 bases, in that order; junction bases with no gene match: 7. The CDR3 is made up of 14 amino acids. The V gene's germline CDR1 is GTSNPN and CDR2 SVGIG (reference sequence). Written as DNA, the CDR3 is TGTGCCTGGGACCGGACAGGGCGGACAGATACGCAGTATTTT. Residues: CAWDRTGRTDTQYF.

This clone was recorded once. The rearrangement links TRBV7-2 to TRBJ2-5; 7 bases map to TRBD1. The CDR3 sequence is 14 residues long. The V segment lost 5 bases and the J segment 2 bases; nucleotides outside the gene matches: 5. Germline CDR1 reads SGHTA; CDR2 reads FQGNSA. The CDR3 sequence is CASSPWDSQETQYF. Written as DNA, the CDR3 is TGTGCCAGCAGCCCTTGGGACAGTCAAGAGACCCAGTACTTC.

This chain uses TRBV10-3 with TRBJ1-1, with TRBD1 matching 9 bases. Germline CDR1 ENHRY, CDR2 SYGVKD. The V gene end was trimmed by 3 bases and the J gene end by 2 bases; junction bases not matched to a gene: 10. The CDR3 sequence is 17 residues long. This CDR3 reads CAISDLQGATKNTEAFF. The DNA of the CDR3 is TGTGCCATCAGTGATTTACAGGGGGCAACAAAAAACACTGAAGCTTTCTTT.